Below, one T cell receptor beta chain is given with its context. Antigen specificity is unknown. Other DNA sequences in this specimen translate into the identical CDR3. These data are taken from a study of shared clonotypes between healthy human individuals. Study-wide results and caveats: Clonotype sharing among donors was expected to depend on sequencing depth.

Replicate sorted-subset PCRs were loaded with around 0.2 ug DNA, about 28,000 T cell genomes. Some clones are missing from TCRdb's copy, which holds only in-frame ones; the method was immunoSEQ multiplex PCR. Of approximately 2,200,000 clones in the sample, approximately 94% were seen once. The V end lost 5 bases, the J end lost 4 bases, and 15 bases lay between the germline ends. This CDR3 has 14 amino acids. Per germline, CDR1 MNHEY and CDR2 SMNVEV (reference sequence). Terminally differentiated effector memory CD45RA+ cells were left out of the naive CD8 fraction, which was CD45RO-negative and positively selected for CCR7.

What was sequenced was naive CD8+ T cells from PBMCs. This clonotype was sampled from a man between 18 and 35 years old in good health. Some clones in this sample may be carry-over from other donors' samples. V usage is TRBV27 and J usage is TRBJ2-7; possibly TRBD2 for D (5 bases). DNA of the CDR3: TGTGCCAGCAGTCCCCTAGCCGCCTTATACGAGCAGTACTTC. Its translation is CASSPLAALYEQYF.